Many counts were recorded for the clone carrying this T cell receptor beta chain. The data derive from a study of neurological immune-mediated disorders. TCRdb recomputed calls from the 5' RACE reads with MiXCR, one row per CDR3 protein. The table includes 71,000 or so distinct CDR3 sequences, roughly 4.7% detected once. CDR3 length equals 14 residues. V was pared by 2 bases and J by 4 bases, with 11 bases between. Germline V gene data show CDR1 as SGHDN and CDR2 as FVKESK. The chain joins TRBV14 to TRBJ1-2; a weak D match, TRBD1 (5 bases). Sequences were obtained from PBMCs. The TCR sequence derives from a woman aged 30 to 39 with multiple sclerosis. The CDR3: CASSQISGAYGYTF. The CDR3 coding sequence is TGTGCCAGCAGCCAAATATCTGGGGCCTATGGCTACACCTTC.